This paragraph reports one T cell receptor (beta chain). What it binds is not known. The sample originates from a study of cytomegalovirus exposure and HLA in healthy donors. Broader study findings: In a later analysis, HLA-C alleles had the fewest associated TCRs, DRB1 alleles the most.

The germline gives CDR1 SGHRS, CDR2 YFSETQ. The trim removed 1 base at V and 6 bases at J, leaving 9 bases unmatched. This CDR3 comprises 15 residues. Researchers ran the PCR with 60 Vbeta and 13 Jbeta primers. The repertoire was sequenced with immunoSEQ multiplex PCR; TCRdb's copy has only in-frame clones and lacks some. The sample holds some 110,000 clones, around 67% seen once. This TCR was sampled from a man aged 60 to 69 in good health and CMV-seropositive. The V gene is TRBV5-1, the J gene TRBJ2-5, with TRBD2 identical over 7 bases. Sequences were obtained from PBMCs. CDR3 coding DNA: TGCGCCAGCAGCTTGTATTGGGCGGGGGAGAAGACCCAGTACTTC. Protein sequence: CASSLYWAGEKTQYF.